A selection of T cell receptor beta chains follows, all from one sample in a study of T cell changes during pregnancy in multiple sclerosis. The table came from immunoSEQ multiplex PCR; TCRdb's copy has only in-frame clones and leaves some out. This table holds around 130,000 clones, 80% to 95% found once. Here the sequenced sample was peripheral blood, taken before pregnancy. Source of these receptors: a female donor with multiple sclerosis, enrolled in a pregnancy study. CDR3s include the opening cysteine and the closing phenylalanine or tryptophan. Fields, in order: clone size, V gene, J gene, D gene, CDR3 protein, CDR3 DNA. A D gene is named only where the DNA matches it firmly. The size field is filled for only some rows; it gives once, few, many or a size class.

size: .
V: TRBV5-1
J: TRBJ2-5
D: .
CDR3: CASSLVLQETQYF
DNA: TGCGCCAGCAGCTTGGTTCTCCAAGAGACCCAGTACTTC

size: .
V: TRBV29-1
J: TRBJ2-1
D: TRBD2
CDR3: CSVRLADNEQFF
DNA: TGCAGCGTCCGACTAGCGGACAATGAGCAGTTCTTC

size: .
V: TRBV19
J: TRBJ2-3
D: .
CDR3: CASSIVGGSDTQYF
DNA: TGTGCCAGTAGTATAGTAGGGGGATCAGATACGCAGTATTTT

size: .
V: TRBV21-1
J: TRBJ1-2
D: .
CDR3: CASNRQGADCYGYTF
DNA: TGTGCCAGCAACCGACAGGGGGCGGATTGCTATGGCTACACCTTC

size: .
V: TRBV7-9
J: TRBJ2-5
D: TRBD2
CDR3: CASSLKRGTARETQYF
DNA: TGTGCCAGCAGTCTTAAGCGGGGGACCGCCCGGGAGACCCAGTACTTC

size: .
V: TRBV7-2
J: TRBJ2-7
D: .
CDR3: CASSLGASTYEQYF
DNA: TGTGCCAGCTCCCTAGGGGCCTCCACCTACGAGCAGTACTTC

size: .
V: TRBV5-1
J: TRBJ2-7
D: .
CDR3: CASRTGVEFFEQYF
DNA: TGCGCCAGCAGGACGGGAGTGGAATTTTTCGAGCAGTACTTC

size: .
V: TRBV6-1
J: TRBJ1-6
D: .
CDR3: CASSEALGRRGNSPLHF
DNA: TGTGCCAGCAGTGAAGCCCTCGGACGGCGGGGAAATTCACCCCTCCACTTT

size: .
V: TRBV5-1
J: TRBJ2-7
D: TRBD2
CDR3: CASSQFTSGGISYEQYF
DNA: TGCGCCAGCAGCCAATTTACTAGCGGGGGAATTTCCTACGAGCAGTACTTC

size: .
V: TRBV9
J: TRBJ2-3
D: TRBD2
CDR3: CASSRFSGRDTDTQYF
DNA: TGTGCCAGCAGCCGGTTTAGCGGGAGGGATACAGATACGCAGTATTTT

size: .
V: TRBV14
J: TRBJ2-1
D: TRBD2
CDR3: CASSQGVPTSGRAEQFF
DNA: TGTGCCAGCAGCCAAGGGGTACCGACTAGCGGGAGGGCTGAGCAGTTCTTC

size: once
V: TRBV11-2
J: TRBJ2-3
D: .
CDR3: CASSPSSRGQYF
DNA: TGTGCCAGCAGCCCGAGCTCCCGGGGGCAGTATTTT

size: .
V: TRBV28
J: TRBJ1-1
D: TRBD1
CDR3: CASRKLTGGHTEAFF
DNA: TGTGCCAGCAGAAAACTGACAGGGGGCCACACTGAAGCTTTCTTT

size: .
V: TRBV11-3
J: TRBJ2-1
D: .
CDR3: CASSLTFHNEQFF
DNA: TGTGCCAGCAGCCTAACCTTCCACAATGAGCAGTTCTTC

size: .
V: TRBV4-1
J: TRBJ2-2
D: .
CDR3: CASIQRTGEHRGAVF
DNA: TGCGCCAGCATCCAGAGGACGGGCGAACACCGGGGAGCTGTTTTT

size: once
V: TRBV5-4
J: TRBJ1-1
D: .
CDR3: CASSLVRGDTEAFF
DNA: TGTGCCAGCAGCTTGGTACGTGGAGATACTGAAGCTTTCTTT

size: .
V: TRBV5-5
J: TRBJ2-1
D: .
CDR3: CASSLTEALISHNEQFF
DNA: TGTGCCAGCAGCCTAACCGAGGCCCTAATATCCCACAATGAGCAGTTCTTC

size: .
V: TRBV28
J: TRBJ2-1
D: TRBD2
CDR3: CASSFPGGLALGRAVTHNEQFF
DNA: TGTGCCAGCAGTTTCCCCGGAGGGCTCGCCTTGGGGAGGGCCGTCACCCACAATGAGCAGTTCTTC

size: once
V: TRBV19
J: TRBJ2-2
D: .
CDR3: CASSIQSTGELFF
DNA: TGTGCCAGTAGTATCCAGTCCACCGGGGAGCTGTTTTTT

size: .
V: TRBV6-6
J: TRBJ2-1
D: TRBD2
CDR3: CASSSGTSGRGEQFF
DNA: TGTGCCAGCAGCTCCGGGACTAGCGGGAGGGGTGAGCAGTTCTTC

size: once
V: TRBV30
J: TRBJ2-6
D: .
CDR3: CAWSFGSGANVLTF
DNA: TGTGCCTGGAGTTTCGGGTCTGGGGCCAACGTCCTGACTTTC

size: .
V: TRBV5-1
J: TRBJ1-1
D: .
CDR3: CASSSRTDNTEAFF
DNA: TGCGCCAGCAGCTCCCGGACAGATAACACTGAAGCTTTCTTT

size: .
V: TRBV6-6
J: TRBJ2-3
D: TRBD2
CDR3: CASSYLAGGYTDTQYF
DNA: TGTGCCAGCAGTTACCTTGCCGGGGGGTACACAGATACGCAGTATTTT

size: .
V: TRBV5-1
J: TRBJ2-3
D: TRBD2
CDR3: CASSLETGGGTDTQYF
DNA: TGCGCCAGCAGCTTGGAGACGGGAGGTGGCACAGATACGCAGTATTTT

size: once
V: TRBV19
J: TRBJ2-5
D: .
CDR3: CASSPMTGNQETQYF
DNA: TGTGCCAGTAGTCCCATGACAGGTAACCAAGAGACCCAGTACTTC

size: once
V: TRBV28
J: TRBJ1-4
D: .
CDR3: CASSFVGSGEKLFF
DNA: TGTGCCAGCAGTTTCGTGGGTTCGGGTGAAAAACTGTTTTTT

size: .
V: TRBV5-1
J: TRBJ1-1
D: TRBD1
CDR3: CASSPNRGIAEAFF
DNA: TGCGCCAGCAGCCCCAACAGGGGGATCGCTGAAGCTTTCTTT

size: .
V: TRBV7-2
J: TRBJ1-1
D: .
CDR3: CASRKRAGDTEAFF
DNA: TGTGCCAGCAGGAAGCGGGCAGGCGACACTGAAGCTTTCTTT

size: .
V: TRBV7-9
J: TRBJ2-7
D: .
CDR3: CASSFSPGRGFEQYF
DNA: TGTGCCAGCAGCTTTTCTCCCGGACGGGGGTTTGAGCAGTACTTC

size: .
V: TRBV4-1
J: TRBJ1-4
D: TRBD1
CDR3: CASSQAGTGHEKLFF
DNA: TGCGCCAGCAGCCAAGCCGGGACAGGGCACGAAAAACTGTTTTTT

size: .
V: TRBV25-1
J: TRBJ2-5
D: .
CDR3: CASSTIETQYF
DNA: TGTGCCAGCAGTACAATAGAGACCCAGTACTTC

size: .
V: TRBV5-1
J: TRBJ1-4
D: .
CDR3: CASSEKGVDEKLFF
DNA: TGCGCCAGCAGCGAAAAAGGGGTTGATGAAAAACTGTTTTTT

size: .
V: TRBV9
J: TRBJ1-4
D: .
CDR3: CASSPRGWGGNEKLFF
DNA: TGTGCCAGCAGCCCCCGCGGATGGGGGGGGAATGAAAAACTGTTTTTT

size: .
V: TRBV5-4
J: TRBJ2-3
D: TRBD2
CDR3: CASSLAGVSTDTQYF
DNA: TGTGCCAGCAGCTTAGCGGGGGTAAGCACAGATACGCAGTATTTT

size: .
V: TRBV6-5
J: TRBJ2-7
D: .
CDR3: CASKAGPYEQYF
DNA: TGTGCCAGCAAGGCAGGTCCGTACGAGCAGTACTTC

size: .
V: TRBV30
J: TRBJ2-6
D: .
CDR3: CAWSGGAGANVLTF
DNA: TGTGCCTGGAGCGGGGGTGCCGGGGCCAACGTCCTGACTTTC